The 27 T cell receptor beta chains below come from one sample, sequenced in a study of T cells after posttransplantation cyclophosphamide. Sequencing was performed with immunoSEQ multiplex PCR; in TCRdb, only in-frame clones are kept and a portion is missing. The sample holds 30,000 to 40,000 clones, and no clone turns up only once. Sequenced material: PBMCs. These receptors were obtained from a man between 50 and 59 years old in good health, CMV-negative, and a related stem cell transplant donor.

This clone occurred many times. The chain uses TRBV5-1 and TRBJ1-2; D may be TRBD1 (5 bases). The V gene lost 2 bases and the J gene lost 8 bases, with 13 bases spanning the gap. This CDR3 spans 13 amino acids. Germline CDR1 SGHRS, CDR2 YFSETQ. The CDR3 loop reads CASSFFREGGYTF. In DNA form, the CDR3 reads TGCGCCAGCAGCTTTTTCAGGGAAGGAGGCTACACCTTC.

In its sample, this clone was seen many times. This chain connects TRBV2 to TRBJ2-7; TRBD1 agrees at 8 bases. Germline CDR1 reads SNHLY; CDR2 reads FYNNEI. The junction had 7 bases not matched to a gene; V was cut back by 6 bases and J by 9 bases. The CDR3 is 12 residues long. CDR3 in DNA: TGTGCCAGCAGACCGGACAGGGTAAGGCAGTACTTC. Its protein is CASRPDRVRQYF.

This clone was counted ten times or more. The chain links TRBV5-1 to TRBJ2-6; perhaps TRBD1 as D (6 bases). This CDR3 spans 16 amino acids. Germline-derived CDR1 and CDR2 are SGHRS and YFSETQ. V was pared by 3 bases and J by 7 bases, with 17 bases between. The CDR3 sequence: CASSSQPGHPANVLTF. CDR3 sequence (DNA): TGCGCCAGCAGCTCACAACCGGGACACCCAGCCAACGTCCTGACTTTC.

This clone was observed at least ten times. The V and J genes are TRBV9 and TRBJ1-1; a possible D gene is TRBD1 (6 bases). CDR1 SGDLS and CDR2 YYNGEE come from the germline V gene. The V gene lost 2 bases and the J gene lost 1 base, with 9 bases spanning the gap. This CDR3 comprises 14 residues. CDR3: CASSVGTQNTEAFF. CDR3 in DNA: TGTGCCAGCAGCGTCGGGACACAGAACACTGAAGCTTTCTTT.

This clone appeared many times. V and J are TRBV18 and TRBJ2-1, with 7 bases matching TRBD1. Germline CDR1 is KGHSH and CDR2 is LQKENI. The CDR3 consists of 16 residues. With V trimmed by 2 bases and J by 2 bases, 6 bases remained unmatched. DNA of the CDR3: TGTGCCAGCTCACCATTTCTGGGACAGACCTACAATGAGCAGTTCTTC. This sequence encodes CASSPFLGQTYNEQFF.

This clone was detected many times. This chain joins TRBV18 and TRBJ1-2; tentatively, D is TRBD1 (5 bases). CDR3 length: 12 residues. The V end lost 6 bases, the J end lost 9 bases, and 14 bases lay between the germline ends. Looked up from germline, CDR1 is KGHSH and CDR2 is LQKENI. This CDR3 reads CASSLGRARYTF. The CDR3 bases are TGTGCCAGCTCTTTAGGCAGGGCCCGCTACACCTTC.

This clone has a count of ten or more. The J gene is TRBJ2-7, the V gene TRBV10-3; the D gene is possibly TRBD2 (6 bases). Trimming stripped 2 bases from V and 7 bases from J, with 18 bases between. The CDR3 contains 15 residues. Germline CDR1 and CDR2: ENHRY and SYGVKD. The CDR3 DNA is TGTGCCATCAGTGAGCAAGGGACTGGAGTGGGTGAGCAGTACTTC. This gives the protein CAISEQGTGVGEQYF.

This clone was seen repeatedly, ten times or more. V gene TRBV11-2 combines with J gene TRBJ1-3, with TRBD1 identical over 11 bases. The V gene's germline CDR1 is SGHAT and CDR2 FQNNGV. V gave up 6 bases and J gave up 4 bases; unmatched junction bases: 5. The CDR3 contains 15 residues. CDR3 nucleotide sequence: TGTGCCAGCAGTAGCGGGACAGGGGGGGGAAACACCATATATTTT. Encoded protein: CASSSGTGGGNTIYF. Filled out from reference TRBV11-2 and TRBJ1-3, the complete variable domain reads EAGVAQSPRYKIIEKRQSVAFWCNPISGHATLYWYQQILGQGPKLLIQFQNNGVVDDSQLPKDRFSAERLKGVDSTLKIQPAKLEDSAVYLCASSSGTGGGNTIYFGEGSWLTVV.

This sequence joins TRBV7-9 and TRBJ1-2, with 8 bases matching TRBD1. Per germline, CDR1 SEHNR and CDR2 FQNEAQ (reference sequence). V was pared by 5 bases and J by 7 bases, with 6 bases of the junction left unmatched. The CDR3 totals 13 residues. CDR3 bases: TGTGCCAGCAGCCTTCAACAGGGGGGTGGCTACACCTTC. Translated, it gives CASSLQQGGGYTF.

This clone was seen at least ten times. The chain carries TRBV7-6 and TRBJ1-3; no clear D gene. CDR1 and CDR2 (germline): SGHVS, FNYEAQ. The CDR3 has 15 residues. Between the trimmed V and J ends, which lost 0 bases and 0 bases, there was a span of 6 bases. CDR3 sequence: CASSLAGLSGNTIYF. The CDR3 region has the DNA TGTGCCAGCAGCTTAGCGGGCCTCTCTGGAAACACCATATATTTT.

Ten or more counts support this clone. This chain joins TRBV7-9 and TRBJ1-5; weak D call: TRBD1 (5 bases). Deletions cut 5 bases from V and 1 base from J, with 12 bases between. There are 15 residues in the CDR3. Germline values: CDR1 SEHNR, CDR2 FQNEAQ (reference sequence). In nucleotides, the CDR3 is TGTGCCAGCAGCCAAAACCAGGGAAGCAATCAGCCCCAGCATTTT. Its translation: CASSQNQGSNQPQHF.

The table lists this clone with many counts. The J gene is TRBJ2-3, the V gene TRBV27, with D unclear. There are 14 residues in the CDR3. V was clipped by 2 bases and J by 4 bases, with 10 bases between them. Germline V gives CDR1 MNHEY, CDR2 SMNVEV (reference sequence). The CDR3, as DNA: TGTGCCAGCAGTTTAATCAGTCTAGCAGATACGCAGTATTTT. This translates into CASSLISLADTQYF.

This clone was detected many times. The J gene is TRBJ1-5, the V gene TRBV6-6; 7 nucleotides match TRBD1. J was trimmed by 5 bases and V by 7 bases; bases with no gene match: 2. The CDR3 sequence is 12 residues long. Germline CDR1 and CDR2: MNHNY and SVGAGI (reference sequence). The CDR3 protein is CASNTGDQPQHF. CDR3 nucleotide sequence: TGTGCCAGCAACACAGGGGATCAGCCCCAGCATTTT.

This clone was recorded many times. This chain links TRBV4-2 with TRBJ2-7; TRBD2 is a possible D gene (6 bases). Trimming took 0 bases from V and 3 from J, leaving 12 bases between them. Germline CDR1 and CDR2: LGHNA and YNFKEQ. The CDR3 is 15 amino acids. DNA of the CDR3: TGTGCCAGCAGCCAAGATCGGAGGGAAATCTACGAGCAGTACTTC. This gives the protein CASSQDRREIYEQYF.

This clone was seen many times. At one end the junction does not follow the germline gene, possibly because of a read error. The chain carries TRBV7-9 and TRBJ1-1; D perhaps matches TRBD1 (5 bases). The CDR3 loop spans 14 amino acids. Per the germline V gene, CDR1 is SEHNR and CDR2 is FQNEAQ (reference sequence). The CDR3 spells CASSLAGRDTEAFF. The CDR3 DNA reads TGTGCCAGCAGCCTAGCTGGCAGGGACACTGAAGCTTTCTTT.

The table lists this clone with many counts. The chain combines TRBV19 with TRBJ1-5, with a weak D call TRBD1 (6 bases). Trimming stripped 3 bases from V and 0 bases from J, with 15 bases between. CDR1 LNHDA and CDR2 SQIVND come from the germline V gene (reference sequence). The CDR3 contains 17 residues. The CDR3 nucleotides are TGTGCCAGTAGTATGGAGCCGCAGGGGTATAGCAATCAGCCCCAGCATTTT. It translates to CASSMEPQGYSNQPQHF.

This chain joins TRBV11-2 and TRBJ2-3; D uncertain. Looked up from germline, CDR1 is SGHAT and CDR2 is FQNNGV. Between the trimmed V and J ends, which lost 3 bases and 3 bases, there was a span of 7 bases. This CDR3 comprises 13 residues. The CDR3 sequence is CASSFRWTDTQYF. The CDR3 DNA reads TGTGCCAGCAGCTTTAGATGGACAGATACGCAGTATTTT.

This clone was observed at least ten times. The chain joins TRBV11-3 to TRBJ1-1; 11 bases agree with TRBD1. Germline CDR1 is SGHNT and CDR2 is YENEEA. V lost 5 bases and J lost 1; bases outside the gene matches: 6. CDR3 length: 16 residues. Written as DNA, the CDR3 is TGTGCCAGCAGCCCGGACAGGGGGCACAGGAACACTGAAGCTTTCTTT. It specifies CASSPDRGHRNTEAFF.

This clone was seen repeatedly, ten times or more. The CDR3 here is CASSLGGHPQPQHF. DNA of the CDR3: TGTGCCAGCAGCTTAGGAGGTCATCCCCAGCCCCAGCATTTT. The rearrangement uses TRBV11-2 and TRBJ1-5; unclear D gene. The CDR3 sequence is 14 residues long. Germline V CDR1 and CDR2: SGHAT, FQNNGV. V lost 1 base to trimming and J lost 7 bases, with 11 bases between them.

This clone was counted at least ten times. V is TRBV6-1 and J is TRBJ2-1; possible D gene TRBD2, 5 bases. Trimming took 2 bases from V and 2 from J, leaving 7 bases between them. Germline-derived CDR1 and CDR2 are MNHNS and SASEGT. CDR3 length: 14 residues. The CDR3 sequence: CASSEFGAYNEQFF. The CDR3 region has the DNA TGTGCCAGCAGTGAATTCGGGGCCTACAATGAGCAGTTCTTC.

Many counts were recorded for this clone. This chain connects TRBV6-6 to TRBJ2-5; 7 bases are a match to TRBD1. Germline CDR1 reads MNHNY; CDR2 reads SVGAGI (reference sequence). The CDR3 sequence is 14 residues long. V dropped 6 bases and J dropped 5; count of bases not matched to a gene: 9. The CDR3 loop reads CASRNPQGVETQYF. The CDR3 nucleotides are TGTGCCAGCAGGAACCCTCAGGGGGTGGAGACCCAGTACTTC.

The chain carries TRBV6-6 and TRBJ2-5; D ambiguous. V was shortened by 5 bases and J by 1 base, with 14 bases between the two germline ends. There are 15 residues in the CDR3. Germline lookup yields CDR1 MNHNY and CDR2 SVGAGI (reference sequence). This chain's CDR3 is CASSPHAVAQETQYF. CDR3 coding DNA: TGTGCCAGCAGTCCTCACGCGGTCGCCCAAGAGACCCAGTACTTC.

This clone was counted ten times or more. The DNA for the CDR3 is TGTGCCAGCAGCTTCGTCGTGTCGGGCAGGGGCTATGGCTACACCTTC. The encoded protein is CASSFVVSGRGYGYTF. The chain is built from TRBV5-5 and TRBJ1-2; D possibly corresponds to TRBD1 (6 bases). This CDR3 comprises 16 residues. V lost 2 bases to trimming and J lost 4 bases, with 18 bases between them. Germline V CDR1 and CDR2: SGHKS, YYEKEE (reference sequence).

This clone was counted at least ten times. The chain employs TRBV7-6 and TRBJ2-7, with a weak D call TRBD1 (7 bases). This CDR3 has 14 amino acids. The V and J ends lost 5 bases and 0 bases respectively, with 11 bases between them. Germline V CDR1 and CDR2: SGHVS, FNYEAQ. The CDR3, as DNA: TGTGCCAGCAGCCGCGGGACAGACTCCTACGAGCAGTACTTC. It translates to CASSRGTDSYEQYF.

The chain recombines TRBV9 with TRBJ1-2, with D possibly matching TRBD1 (6 bases). Germline V gene sequence: CDR1 SGDLS, CDR2 YYNGEE. The CDR3 is made up of 15 amino acids. V was clipped by 4 bases and J by 4 bases, with 17 bases between them. The CDR3 is CASSPHDIGGYGYTF. The DNA for the CDR3 is TGTGCCAGCAGCCCGCACGACATAGGGGGCTATGGCTACACCTTC.

The rearrangement joins TRBV7-2 to TRBJ1-6; a possible D gene is TRBD1 (5 bases). V dropped 5 bases and J dropped 9 bases, with 17 bases sitting between them. The CDR3 extends over 15 amino acids. Germline V lookup: CDR1 SGHTA, CDR2 FQGNSA. CDR3 sequence reads: CASSAQGLHGSPLHF. For the CDR3, the DNA is TGTGCCAGCAGCGCCCAGGGACTCCATGGTTCACCCCTCCACTTT.

This clone came up many times. The J gene is TRBJ2-5, the V gene TRBV5-1; 7 bases match TRBD1. The V and J ends lost 4 bases and 0 bases, in that order; junction bases with no gene match: 3. Germline CDR1 SGHRS, CDR2 YFSETQ. CDR3 size: 14 residues. The CDR3 protein is CASSGTANQETQYF. CDR3 sequence (DNA): TGCGCCAGCAGCGGGACAGCAAACCAAGAGACCCAGTACTTC.